The 30 T cell receptor beta chains reported below all come from one sample, sequenced in a study of OX40 agonist ivuxolimab in advanced cancers. Only in-frame clones appear in the TCRdb table, and some are missing; sequencing was by immunoSEQ multiplex PCR. The repertoire consists of about 60,000 clones, with approximately 91% occurring once and the leading ten covering 1.5% to 2%. Here the sequenced sample was CD4+ or CD8+ T cells sorted from blood, taken in a trial of the OX40 agonist ivuxolimab. The source is an adult with an advanced solid tumor such as melanoma, head and neck, liver or kidney cancer.

The chain combines TRBV30 with TRBJ1-3; 7 bases are shared with TRBD1. Germline assignment: CDR1 GTSNPN and CDR2 SVGIG (reference sequence). The CDR3 spans 13 residues. V shed 5 bases and J 4 bases; nucleotides not matched to a gene: 5. CDR3 nucleotides: TGTGCCTGGGACAGGGATCCGGGAAACACCATATATTTT. It translates to CAWDRDPGNTIYF.

V usage is TRBV6-6 and J usage is TRBJ2-7; 9 bases agree with TRBD1. V dropped 6 bases and J dropped 3; count of bases not matched to a gene: 9. Germline assignment: CDR1 MNHNY and CDR2 SVGAGI (reference sequence). The CDR3 contains 15 residues. CDR3 residues: CASRAGTGLGYEQYF. The CDR3 region has the DNA TGTGCCAGCAGAGCGGGGACAGGGCTCGGCTACGAGCAGTACTTC.

The chain joins TRBV28 to TRBJ1-4; D is possibly TRBD1 (5 bases). The V end lost 2 bases, the J end lost 0 bases, and 13 bases lay between the germline ends. CDR3 length: 17 amino acids. Germline loops: CDR1 MDHEN, CDR2 SYDVKM. Written as DNA, the CDR3 is TGTGCCAGCAGTTTACCACAGGCCCAATCAACTAATGAAAAACTGTTTTTT. Translated: CASSLPQAQSTNEKLFF.

This clone was seen only once. The chain has TRBV4-3 and TRBJ2-7; 8 bases fit TRBD2. V lost 3 bases and J lost 3; bases outside the gene matches: 7. Germline V gene sequence: CDR1 LGHNA, CDR2 YSLEER. This CDR3 spans 15 amino acids. CDR3 sequence: CASSHSAGGGYEQYF. In DNA, the CDR3 is TGCGCCAGCAGCCATTCCGCGGGGGGTGGCTACGAGCAGTACTTC.

J is TRBJ2-2 and V is TRBV18, with 8 bases matching TRBD2. CDR3 length equals 15 residues. Trimming cost V 3 bases and J 4 bases; bases outside gene matches: 4. In germline, CDR1 is KGHSH, CDR2 LQKENI. The CDR3 DNA follows: TGTGCCAGCTCACCCGGACTAGCAACCACCGGGGAGCTGTTTTTT. Its protein product is CASSPGLATTGELFF.

The chain employs TRBV4-2 and TRBJ2-1; TRBD2 matches 10 bases. Germline V gives CDR1 LGHNA, CDR2 YNFKEQ. The CDR3 contains 16 residues. V lost 2 bases to trimming and J lost 4 bases; unmatched junction nucleotides: 5. The CDR3 DNA reads as TGTGCCAGCAGCCAACTAAGCGGGGGGGCGTACAATGAGCAGTTCTTC. It encodes CASSQLSGGAYNEQFF.

This clone has only one observation. The chain links TRBV29-1 to TRBJ2-1; TRBD2 aligns across 11 bases. Germline V gene sequence: CDR1 SQVTM, CDR2 ANQGSEA. This CDR3 is 16 amino acids long. Trimming took 4 bases from V and 4 from J; bases not matched to a gene: 9. The CDR3 bases are TGCAGCGTTGTACTAGCGGGAGCCCTCCTATACAATGAGCAGTTCTTC. Amino acid sequence: CSVVLAGALLYNEQFF.

The chain couples TRBV28 to TRBJ1-2, with a possible D match to TRBD1 (5 bases). Trimming left V 3 bases short and J 1 base short, with 12 bases between. Per the germline V gene, CDR1 is MDHEN and CDR2 is SYDVKM. CDR3 length: 15 residues. CDR3 bases: TGTGCCAGCAGTTTTGGGGGGTATGGTAACTATGGCTACACCTTC. Encoded protein: CASSFGGYGNYGYTF.

V usage is TRBV7-2 and J usage is TRBJ2-1; no reliable D call. This CDR3 comprises 12 residues. Germline CDR1 reads SGHTA; CDR2 reads FQGNSA. Between the trimmed V and J ends, which lost 5 bases and 4 bases, there was a span of 6 bases. Here the CDR3 DNA reads TGTGCCAGCAGCGCCTATTACAATGAGCAGTTCTTC. As protein: CASSAYYNEQFF.

The chain links TRBV10-3 to TRBJ1-6; TRBD1 matches 10 bases. This CDR3 has 15 amino acids. Trimming took 2 bases from V and 7 from J; bases not matched to a gene: 2. The germline gives CDR1 ENHRY, CDR2 SYGVKD. The DNA for the CDR3 is TGTGCCATCAGTGAGGGGGACAGGGGAAATTCACCCCTCCACTTT. It is translated as CAISEGDRGNSPLHF.

CDR3 in amino acids: CASSPEAGWETQYF. The CDR3 nucleotides are TGTGCCAGCAGCCCGGAGGCAGGGTGGGAGACCCAGTACTTC. V and J are TRBV5-4 and TRBJ2-5; D is perhaps TRBD1 or TRBD2 (5 bases each). Germline V CDR1 and CDR2: SGHNT, YYREEE (reference sequence). This CDR3 is 14 amino acids long. V was trimmed by 4 bases and J by 5 bases, leaving 15 bases between them.

This chain connects TRBV21-1 to TRBJ1-5; TRBD1, the table's D call, lacks a check against the DNA. TRBV21-1 is a pseudogene locus. CDR3 length: 14 residues. The CDR3 nucleotides read TGTGCCAGCAGCAAAGGACAGGACAATCAGCCCCAGCATTTT. Its translation: CASSKGQDNQPQHF.

This sequence joins TRBV29-1 and TRBJ1-4; D gene unclear. Germline loops: CDR1 SQVTM, CDR2 ANQGSEA. CDR3 size: 13 residues. The germline V and J ends were trimmed by 4 bases and 7 bases, with 13 bases remaining between them. CDR3 nucleotide sequence: TGCAGCGTTGGCGAACAGTTCGCTGAAAAACTGTTTTTT. It yields the protein CSVGEQFAEKLFF.

This clone was seen only a few times. V usage is TRBV30 and J usage is TRBJ1-1, with TRBD1 matching 7 bases. CDR3 size: 14 residues. The germline V gene has CDR1 GTSNPN and CDR2 SVGIG (reference sequence). V was pared by 8 bases and J by 1 base, with 10 bases of the junction left unmatched. CDR3 nucleotides: TGTGCCCATAGGACAGGCTCGGGGAACACTGAAGCTTTCTTT. Its protein is CAHRTGSGNTEAFF.

The V gene is TRBV11-3, the J gene TRBJ2-3; 10 bases line up with TRBD2. Germline-derived CDR1 and CDR2 are SGHNT and YENEEA. The CDR3 has 17 residues. V shed 3 bases and J 4 bases; nucleotides not matched to a gene: 10. CDR3 DNA sequence: TGTGCCAGCAGCTTGAGGGAGCGGGGGGGCGGATCAGATACGCAGTATTTT. Protein: CASSLRERGGGSDTQYF.

The chain uses TRBV30 and TRBJ1-2, with 11 nucleotides matching TRBD1. The CDR3 extends over 13 amino acids. Trimming cost V 3 bases and J 6 bases; bases outside gene matches: 3. Germline V gives CDR1 GTSNPN, CDR2 SVGIG (reference sequence). CDR3 residues: CAWRDRGHNGYTF. The CDR3 DNA follows: TGTGCCTGGAGGGACAGGGGGCATAATGGCTACACCTTC.

The chain links TRBV7-2 to TRBJ2-5; TRBD2 matches at 8 bases. The CDR3 consists of 15 residues. Germline V lookup: CDR1 SGHTA, CDR2 FQGNSA. The ends lost 1 base at V and 4 bases at J; junction bases unmatched: 5. The CDR3 DNA follows: TGTGCCAGCAGCTTAGAAAGCGGGGGTGGAGAGACCCAGTACTTC. This sequence encodes CASSLESGGGETQYF.

The CDR3 sequence is CASRPTGGDTQYF. The CDR3 coding sequence is TGTGCCAGCAGACCGACAGGGGGAGATACGCAGTATTTT. This rearrangement joins TRBV2 to TRBJ2-3, with 9 bases matching TRBD1. The germline V gene has CDR1 SNHLY and CDR2 FYNNEI. This CDR3 comprises 13 residues. The V gene end was trimmed by 6 bases and the J gene end by 5 bases; junction bases not matched to a gene: 3.

V is TRBV25-1 and J is TRBJ2-1, with a tentative D call TRBD2 (5 bases). CDR3 length: 14 residues. Germline assignment: CDR1 MGHDK and CDR2 SYGVNS. V lost 6 bases to trimming and J lost 1 base, with 10 bases between them. The CDR3: CASRSGESYNEQFF. The CDR3 nucleotides are TGTGCCAGCAGATCCGGGGAATCCTACAATGAGCAGTTCTTC.

The CDR3 reads CASSLRQSNQPQHF. The DNA of the CDR3 is TGTGCCAGCAGCTTGAGGCAGTCCAATCAGCCCCAGCATTTT. The chain links TRBV7-2 to TRBJ1-5, with no clear D. The CDR3 has 14 residues. CDR1 SGHTA and CDR2 FQGNSA come from the germline V gene. Trimming stripped 3 bases from V and 3 bases from J, with 9 bases between.

This sequence joins TRBV6-6 and TRBJ1-5; TRBD1 is a possible D gene (6 bases). The CDR3 runs 15 residues. Germline lookup yields CDR1 MNHNY and CDR2 SVGAGI (reference sequence). V was pared by 6 bases and J by 4 bases, with 16 bases between. The CDR3 DNA is TGTGCCAGCAGACCTACCGGACAGCGTAATCAGCCCCAGCATTTT. Protein sequence: CASRPTGQRNQPQHF.

The CDR3 DNA sequence: TGTGCCAGCTGTCTAGCGGGAACCACTCCAGATACGCAGTATTTT. It yields the protein CASCLAGTTPDTQYF. V and J are TRBV6-1 and TRBJ2-3, with 9 nucleotides matching TRBD2. The V and J ends lost 8 bases and 4 bases, in that order; junction bases with no gene match: 10. The CDR3 is 15 amino acids. The germline gives CDR1 MNHNS, CDR2 SASEGT.

The chain joins TRBV6-1 to TRBJ2-7; D not resolved. This CDR3 is 14 amino acids long. V was trimmed by 4 bases and J by 0 bases, leaving 10 bases between them. Per germline, CDR1 MNHNS and CDR2 SASEGT. CDR3 in amino acids: CASSADRSSYEQYF. CDR3 nucleotides: TGTGCCAGCAGTGCCGACCGAAGCTCCTACGAGCAGTACTTC.

V is TRBV5-5 and J is TRBJ1-2; weak D call: TRBD1 (6 bases). V lost 2 bases and J lost 5, with 16 bases in between. The CDR3 runs to 15 residues. CDR1 and CDR2 (germline): SGHKS, YYEKEE (reference sequence). CDR3 sequence: CASSFGGRRWYGYTF. The CDR3 DNA sequence: TGTGCCAGCAGCTTTGGGGGGCGTCGGTGGTATGGCTACACCTTC.

The chain joins TRBV7-9 to TRBJ1-1; a weak D match, TRBD1 (6 bases). V was cut by 2 bases and J by 4 bases, with 8 bases left in between. CDR1 and CDR2 from the germline V gene are SEHNR and FQNEAQ (reference sequence). The CDR3 length is 13 residues. In nucleotides, the CDR3 is TGTGCCAGCAGCTTACAGGGGATCACTGAAGCTTTCTTT. The encoded protein is CASSLQGITEAFF.

The table lists this clone with a few counts. The chain is built from TRBV30 and TRBJ1-1; possible D gene TRBD1, 5 bases. Deletions cut 0 bases from V and 5 bases from J, with 13 bases between. The CDR3 length is 14 residues. Germline V gene lookup returns CDR1 GTSNPN and CDR2 SVGIG (reference sequence). The CDR3 protein is CAWSVPQGRTEAFF. In DNA, the CDR3 is TGTGCCTGGAGTGTACCCCAGGGAAGAACTGAAGCTTTCTTT.

The rearrangement uses TRBV6-1 and TRBJ1-2; D is uncertain. The CDR3 extends over 13 amino acids. In germline, CDR1 is MNHNS, CDR2 SASEGT. The V end was cut by 4 bases, the J end by 4 bases, with 10 bases between. CDR3: CASSVREVYGYTF. The CDR3 bases are TGTGCCAGCAGTGTTAGGGAGGTCTATGGCTACACCTTC.

CDR3 amino acids: CAISEGSGELFF. Here the CDR3 DNA reads TGTGCCATCAGTGAGGGGTCCGGGGAGCTGTTTTTT. This sequence joins TRBV10-3 and TRBJ2-2; D is unresolved. This CDR3 has 12 residues. Deletions cut 2 bases from V and 6 bases from J, with 4 bases between. Germline CDR1 and CDR2: ENHRY and SYGVKD.

The rearrangement joins TRBV7-2 to TRBJ2-5; 9 nucleotides agree with TRBD2. V lost 0 bases and J lost 2; bases outside the gene matches: 4. This CDR3 comprises 16 residues. Per germline, CDR1 SGHTA and CDR2 FQGNSA. The CDR3 nucleotides are TGTGCCAGCAGCTTAGCAGCGGGAGGAGGGCAAGAGACCCAGTACTTC. Translated, it gives CASSLAAGGGQETQYF.

The V gene is TRBV19, the J gene TRBJ1-1, with D possibly TRBD1 on 6 matching bases. The CDR3 is 17 residues long. Germline lookup yields CDR1 LNHDA and CDR2 SQIVND (reference sequence). With 5 bases removed from V and 1 base from J, the gap between germline ends came to 20 bases. CDR3 sequence reads: CASSDLSLGGWNTEAFF. The DNA of the CDR3 is TGTGCCAGTAGTGACCTATCTTTAGGGGGATGGAACACTGAAGCTTTCTTT.